This T cell receptor (beta chain) was sequenced for a study of human T cells and chemical hapten exposure. The sample's time point: patch test 3, about 24 weeks after DPC sensitization. Sample treatment: therapeutic diphenylcyclopropenone sensitization with weekly scalp DPC. TCRdb called the RACE reads again in MiXCR, with one record for every CDR3 protein. This sample has 150,000 to 200,000 distinct CDR3 sequences, with about 25% found just once. Trimming stripped 4 bases from V and 5 bases from J, with 25 bases between. CDR1 and CDR2 from the germline V gene are SGDLS and YYNGEE. The length of the CDR3 is 18 residues.

This receptor was identified in a woman aged 40 to 49 with alopecia areata. Some clones in this sample may be carry-over from other donors' samples. This specimen consisted of whole blood, obtained in connection with sensitization to the hapten diphenylcyclopropenone (DPC). This chain links TRBV9 with TRBJ2-1, with D perhaps given as TRBD1 or TRBD2 (5 bases each). In DNA form, the CDR3 reads TGTGCCAGCAGCTTACCCGCAAGATCCGGGACCCGTCACAATGAGCAGTTCTTC. Translation: CASSLPARSGTRHNEQFF.